The following is a T cell receptor (beta chain) sequence with its context. The junction had 4 bases not matched to a gene; V was cut back by 6 bases and J by 0 bases. The CDR3 consists of 15 residues. Germline-derived CDR1 and CDR2 are KGHSH and LQKENI. This sample stems from a study of OX40 agonist ivuxolimab in advanced cancers. Here immunoSEQ multiplex PCR was the method, and the copy in TCRdb shows in-frame clones only, minus some. The sample comprises fewer than 40,000 clones, roughly 80% of which are singletons, and roughly 20% rests with the top ten. The chain couples TRBV18 to TRBJ2-7; 11 bases are shared with TRBD2. The specimen comprised CD4+ or CD8+ T cells sorted from blood, sampled in a trial of the OX40 agonist ivuxolimab. This sequence originates from an adult with an advanced solid tumor such as melanoma, head and neck, liver or kidney cancer. The CDR3 loop reads CASSLAGGSSYEQYF. As DNA, the CDR3 is TGTGCCAGCTCCCTAGCGGGAGGATCCTCCTACGAGCAGTACTTC.